Described below is a single T cell receptor (beta chain) sequence and its context. Its antigen is undetermined. Using its own MiXCR run on the 5' RACE reads, TCRdb lists one record per CDR3 protein. In the table there are 250,000 or so distinct CDR3 sequences, approximately 7.9% of which are singletons. This record belongs to a study of identical twins. Study results and caveats: With monozygotic twins, out-of-frame TCR alpha sharing exceeded what models estimated.

In addition, the sample was reused for a study of yellow fever vaccine responses in identical twins.

What was sequenced was CD8+ T cells sorted from blood. The clonotype comes from a woman aged 18-29 years in good health.

Here the CDR3 reads CASSYTGRSSPLHF. The CDR3 nucleotides are TGTGCCAGCAGTTATACGGGCAGGTCTTCACCCCTCCACTTT. The chain combines TRBV6-5 with TRBJ1-6, with D uncertain. The CDR3 is 14 amino acids. Trimming stripped 3 bases from V and 9 bases from J, with 12 bases between. The germline gives CDR1 MNHEY, CDR2 SVGAGI.